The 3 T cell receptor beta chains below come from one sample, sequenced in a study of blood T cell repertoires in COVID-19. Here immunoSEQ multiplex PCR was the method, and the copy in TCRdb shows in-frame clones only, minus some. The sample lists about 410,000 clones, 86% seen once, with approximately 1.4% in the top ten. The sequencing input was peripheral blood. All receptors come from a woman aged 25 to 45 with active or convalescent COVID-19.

CDR3: CASSLYGGRYEQYF. CDR3 DNA sequence: TGTGCCAGCAGTTTATACGGCGGGAGGTACGAGCAGTACTTC. This chain links TRBV28 with TRBJ2-7; 8 positions match TRBD2. With 1 base clipped from V and 4 bases from J, the junction kept 3 bases outside the gene matches. This CDR3 is 14 amino acids long. Germline loops: CDR1 MDHEN, CDR2 SYDVKM. The whole variable domain, filled in from reference TRBV28 and TRBJ2-7, reads DVKVTQSSRYLVKRTGEKVFLECVQDMDHENMFWYRQDPGLGLRLIYFSYDVKMKEKGDIPEGYSVSREKKERFSLILESASTNQTSMYLCASSLYGGRYEQYFGPGTRLTVT.

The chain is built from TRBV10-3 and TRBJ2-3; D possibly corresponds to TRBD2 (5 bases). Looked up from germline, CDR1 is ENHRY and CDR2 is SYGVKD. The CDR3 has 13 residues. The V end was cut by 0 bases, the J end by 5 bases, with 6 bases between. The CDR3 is CAISESGLDTQYF. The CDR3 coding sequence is TGTGCCATCAGTGAGTCAGGACTAGATACGCAGTATTTT.

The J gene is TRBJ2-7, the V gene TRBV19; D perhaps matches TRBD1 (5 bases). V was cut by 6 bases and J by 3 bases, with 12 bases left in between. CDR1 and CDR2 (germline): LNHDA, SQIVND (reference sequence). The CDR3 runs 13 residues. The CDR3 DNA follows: TGTGCCAGTAGCATTTCTAGGGGCTACGAGCAGTACTTC. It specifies CASSISRGYEQYF.